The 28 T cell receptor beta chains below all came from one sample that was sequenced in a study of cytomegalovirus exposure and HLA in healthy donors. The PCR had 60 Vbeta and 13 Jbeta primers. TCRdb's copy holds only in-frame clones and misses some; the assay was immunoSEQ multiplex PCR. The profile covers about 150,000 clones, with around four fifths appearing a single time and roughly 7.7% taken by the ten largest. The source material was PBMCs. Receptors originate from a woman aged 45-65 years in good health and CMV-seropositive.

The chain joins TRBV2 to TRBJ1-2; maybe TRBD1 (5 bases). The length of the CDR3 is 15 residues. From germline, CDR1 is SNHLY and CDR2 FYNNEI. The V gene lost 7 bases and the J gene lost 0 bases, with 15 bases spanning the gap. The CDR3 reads CASIIGAGANYGYTF. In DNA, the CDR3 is TGTGCCAGCATCATAGGGGCCGGAGCTAACTATGGCTACACCTTC.

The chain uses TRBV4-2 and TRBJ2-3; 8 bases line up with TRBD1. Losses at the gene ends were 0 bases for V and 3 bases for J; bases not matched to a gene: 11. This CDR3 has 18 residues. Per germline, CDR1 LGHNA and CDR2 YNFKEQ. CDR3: CASSQDLPSYRGTDTQYF. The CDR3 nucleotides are TGTGCCAGCAGCCAAGATCTCCCCAGCTACAGGGGGACAGATACGCAGTATTTT.

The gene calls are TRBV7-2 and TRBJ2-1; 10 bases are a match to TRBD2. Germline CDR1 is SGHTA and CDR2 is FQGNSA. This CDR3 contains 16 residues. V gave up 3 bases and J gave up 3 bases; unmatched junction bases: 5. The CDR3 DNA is TGTGCCAGCAGCTTCCTAGCGGGAGCGGTCTACAATGAGCAGTTCTTC. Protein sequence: CASSFLAGAVYNEQFF.

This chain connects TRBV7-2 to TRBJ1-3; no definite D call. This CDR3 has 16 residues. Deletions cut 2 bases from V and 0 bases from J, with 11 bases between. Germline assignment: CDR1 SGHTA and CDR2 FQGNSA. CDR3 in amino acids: CASSLYSTISGNTIYF. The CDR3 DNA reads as TGTGCCAGCAGCTTATATAGCACCATCTCTGGAAACACCATATATTTT. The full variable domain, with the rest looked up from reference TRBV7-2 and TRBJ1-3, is GAGVSQSPSNKVTEKGKDVELRCDPISGHTALYWYRQSLGQGLEFLIYFQGNSAPDKSGLPSDRFSAERTGGSVSTLTIQRTQQEDSAVYLCASSLYSTISGNTIYFGEGSWLTVV.

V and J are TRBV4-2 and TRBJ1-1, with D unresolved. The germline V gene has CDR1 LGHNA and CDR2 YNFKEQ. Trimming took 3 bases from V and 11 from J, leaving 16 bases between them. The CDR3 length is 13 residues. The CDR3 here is CASSHHVDPGAFF. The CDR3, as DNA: TGTGCCAGCAGCCACCACGTGGATCCCGGGGCTTTCTTT.

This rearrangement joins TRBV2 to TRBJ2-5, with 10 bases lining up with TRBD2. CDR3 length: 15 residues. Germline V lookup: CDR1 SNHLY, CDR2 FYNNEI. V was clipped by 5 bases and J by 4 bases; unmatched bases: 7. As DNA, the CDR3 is TGTGCCAGCAGTATGGCTAGCGGGAGAAGAGAGACCCAGTACTTC. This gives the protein CASSMASGRRETQYF.

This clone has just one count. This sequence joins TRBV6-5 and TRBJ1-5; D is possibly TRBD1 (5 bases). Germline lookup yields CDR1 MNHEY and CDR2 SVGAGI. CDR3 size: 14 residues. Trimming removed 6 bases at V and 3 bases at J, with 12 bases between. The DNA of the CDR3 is TGTGCCAGCAGCATTGACAGTATCAATCAGCCCCAGCATTTT. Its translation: CASSIDSINQPQHF.

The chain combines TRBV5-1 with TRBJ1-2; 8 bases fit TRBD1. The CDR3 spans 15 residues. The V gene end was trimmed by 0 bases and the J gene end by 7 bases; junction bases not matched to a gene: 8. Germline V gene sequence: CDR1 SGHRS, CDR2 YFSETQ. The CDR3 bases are TGCGCCAGCAGCTTGGTTTCGGGACAGGACTCTGGCTACACCTTC. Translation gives CASSLVSGQDSGYTF.

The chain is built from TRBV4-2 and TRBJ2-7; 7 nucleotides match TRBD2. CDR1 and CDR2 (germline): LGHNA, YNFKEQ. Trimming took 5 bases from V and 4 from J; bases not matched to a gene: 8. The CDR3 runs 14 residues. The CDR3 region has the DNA TGTGCCAGCAGCGGGCGGGAGTCACCTTACGAGCAGTACTTC. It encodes CASSGRESPYEQYF.

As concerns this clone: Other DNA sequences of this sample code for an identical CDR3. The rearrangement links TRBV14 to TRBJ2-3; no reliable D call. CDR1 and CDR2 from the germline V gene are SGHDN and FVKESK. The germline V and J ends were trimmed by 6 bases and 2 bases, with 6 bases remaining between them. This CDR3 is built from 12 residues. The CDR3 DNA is TGTGCCAGCAGTCCTTTCACAGATACGCAGTATTTT. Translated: CASSPFTDTQYF.

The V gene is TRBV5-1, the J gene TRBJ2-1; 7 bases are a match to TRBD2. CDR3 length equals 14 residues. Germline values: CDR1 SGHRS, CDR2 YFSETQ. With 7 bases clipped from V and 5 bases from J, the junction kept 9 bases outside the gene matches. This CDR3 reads CASQDGTNNNEQFF. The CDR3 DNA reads TGCGCCAGCCAGGACGGGACTAACAACAATGAGCAGTTCTTC.

CDR3 protein: CASALSGNPYNEQFF. CDR3 DNA: TGTGCCAGCGCCCTCAGCGGGAACCCCTACAATGAGCAGTTCTTC. The chain joins TRBV28 to TRBJ2-1, with 7 bases identical to TRBD2. V lost 8 bases and J lost 2; bases outside the gene matches: 9. Germline V lookup: CDR1 MDHEN, CDR2 SYDVKM. The CDR3 has 15 residues.

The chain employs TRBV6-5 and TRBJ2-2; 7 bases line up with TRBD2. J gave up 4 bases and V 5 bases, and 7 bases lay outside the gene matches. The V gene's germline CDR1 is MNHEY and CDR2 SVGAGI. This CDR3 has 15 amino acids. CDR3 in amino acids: CASSGYSGLTGELFF. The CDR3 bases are TGTGCCAGCAGTGGTTATAGCGGGCTCACCGGGGAGCTGTTTTTT.

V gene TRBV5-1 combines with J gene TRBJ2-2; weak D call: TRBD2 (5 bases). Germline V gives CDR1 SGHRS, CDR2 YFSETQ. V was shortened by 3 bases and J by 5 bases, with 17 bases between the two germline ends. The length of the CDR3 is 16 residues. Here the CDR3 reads CASSSVSAPSTGELFF. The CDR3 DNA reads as TGCGCCAGCAGCTCCGTTAGCGCTCCCAGTACCGGGGAGCTGTTTTTT.

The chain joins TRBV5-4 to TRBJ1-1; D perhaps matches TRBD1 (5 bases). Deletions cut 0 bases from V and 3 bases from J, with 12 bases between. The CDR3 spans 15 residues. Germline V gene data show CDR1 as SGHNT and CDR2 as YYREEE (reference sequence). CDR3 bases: TGTGCCAGCAGCTTGGCAGGGATAGGATACACTGAAGCTTTCTTT. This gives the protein CASSLAGIGYTEAFF.

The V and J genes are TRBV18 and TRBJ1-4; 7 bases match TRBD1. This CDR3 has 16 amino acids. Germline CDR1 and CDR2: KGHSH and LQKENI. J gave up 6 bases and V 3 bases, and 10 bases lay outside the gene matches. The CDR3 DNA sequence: TGTGCCAGCTCACCTACACCGGACAGGCAAGATGAAAAACTGTTTTTT. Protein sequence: CASSPTPDRQDEKLFF.

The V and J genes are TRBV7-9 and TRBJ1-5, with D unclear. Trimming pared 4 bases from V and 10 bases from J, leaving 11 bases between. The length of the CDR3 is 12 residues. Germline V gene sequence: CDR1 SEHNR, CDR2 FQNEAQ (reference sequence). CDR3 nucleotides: TGTGCCAGCAGCTCTCCCTGGCAACCCCAGCATTTT. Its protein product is CASSSPWQPQHF.

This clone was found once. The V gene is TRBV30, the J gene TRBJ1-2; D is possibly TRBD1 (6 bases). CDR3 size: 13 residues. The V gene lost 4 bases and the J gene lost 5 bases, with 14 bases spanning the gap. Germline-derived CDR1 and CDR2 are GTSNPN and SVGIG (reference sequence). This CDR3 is CAWTGGQPYGYTF. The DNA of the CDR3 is TGTGCCTGGACGGGAGGACAGCCGTATGGCTACACCTTC.

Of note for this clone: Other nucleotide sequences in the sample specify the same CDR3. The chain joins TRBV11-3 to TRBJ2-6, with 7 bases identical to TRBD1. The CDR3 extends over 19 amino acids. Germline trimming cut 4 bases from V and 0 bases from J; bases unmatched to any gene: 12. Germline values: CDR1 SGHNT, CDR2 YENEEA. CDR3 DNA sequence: TGTGCCAGCAGCTCACCGGGACAGCCTACCCCCTCTGGGGCCAACGTCCTGACTTTC. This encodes CASSSPGQPTPSGANVLTF.

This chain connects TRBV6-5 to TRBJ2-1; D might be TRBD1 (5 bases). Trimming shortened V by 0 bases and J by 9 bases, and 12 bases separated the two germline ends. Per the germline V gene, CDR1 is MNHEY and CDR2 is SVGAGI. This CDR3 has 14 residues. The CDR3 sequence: CASSYSQGYGEQFF. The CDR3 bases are TGTGCCAGCAGTTACTCTCAGGGATACGGTGAGCAGTTCTTC.

CDR3 sequence (DNA): TGTGCCAGCAGTCGCCCACTAGCGGCGCAGTTCTTC. This gives the protein CASSRPLAAQFF. The V gene is TRBV27, the J gene TRBJ2-1; 8 positions agree with TRBD2. The V segment lost 5 bases and the J segment 12 bases; nucleotides outside the gene matches: 6. Germline V gene data show CDR1 as MNHEY and CDR2 as SMNVEV (reference sequence). The CDR3 sequence is 12 residues long.

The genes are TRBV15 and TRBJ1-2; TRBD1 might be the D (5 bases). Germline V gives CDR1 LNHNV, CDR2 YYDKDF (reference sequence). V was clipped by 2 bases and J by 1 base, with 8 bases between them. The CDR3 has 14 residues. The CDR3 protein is CATSRQGNNYGYTF. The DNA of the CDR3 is TGTGCCACCAGCAGACAGGGTAATAACTATGGCTACACCTTC.

CDR3 protein: CASRASGSSYEQYF. DNA for the CDR3: TGTGCCAGCAGGGCTAGCGGATCCTCCTACGAGCAGTACTTC. This rearrangement joins TRBV2 to TRBJ2-7, with 7 bases fitting TRBD2. Unmatched junction bases numbered 5, after V lost 6 bases and J lost 0 bases. The CDR3 extends over 14 amino acids. CDR1 SNHLY and CDR2 FYNNEI come from the germline V gene. Combining the CDR3 with reference TRBV2 and TRBJ2-7 gives the whole variable domain EPEVTQTPSHQVTQMGQEVILRCVPISNHLYFYWYRQILGQKVEFLVSFYNNEISEKSEIFDDQFSVERPDGSNFTLKIRSTKLEDSAMYFCASRASGSSYEQYFGPGTRLTVT.

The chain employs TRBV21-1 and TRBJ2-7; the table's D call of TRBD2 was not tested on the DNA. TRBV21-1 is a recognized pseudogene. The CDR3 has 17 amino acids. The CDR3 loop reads CASSKALAGVRGYEQYF. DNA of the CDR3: TGTGCCAGCAGCAAAGCACTAGCGGGAGTTAGGGGCTACGAGCAGTACTTC.

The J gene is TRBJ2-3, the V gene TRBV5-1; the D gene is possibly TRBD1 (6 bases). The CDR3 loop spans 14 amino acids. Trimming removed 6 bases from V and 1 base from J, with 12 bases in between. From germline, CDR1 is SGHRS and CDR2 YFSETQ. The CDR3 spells CASTVAGGTDTQYF. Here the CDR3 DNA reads TGCGCCAGCACGGTGGCAGGGGGCACAGATACGCAGTATTTT.

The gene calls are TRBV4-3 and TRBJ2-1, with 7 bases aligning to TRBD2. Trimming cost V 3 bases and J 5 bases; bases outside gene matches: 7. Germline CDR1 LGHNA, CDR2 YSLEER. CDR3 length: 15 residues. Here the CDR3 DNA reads TGCGCCAGCAGCCAGATCCTGACTAGCCACAATGAGCAGTTCTTC. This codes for CASSQILTSHNEQFF.

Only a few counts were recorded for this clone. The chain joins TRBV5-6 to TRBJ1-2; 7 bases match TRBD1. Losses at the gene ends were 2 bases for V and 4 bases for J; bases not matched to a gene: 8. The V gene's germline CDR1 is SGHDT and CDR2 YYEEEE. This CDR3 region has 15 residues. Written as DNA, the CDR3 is TGTGCCAGCAGCTTTTACAGGGGAATAGGCTATGGCTACACCTTC. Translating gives CASSFYRGIGYGYTF.

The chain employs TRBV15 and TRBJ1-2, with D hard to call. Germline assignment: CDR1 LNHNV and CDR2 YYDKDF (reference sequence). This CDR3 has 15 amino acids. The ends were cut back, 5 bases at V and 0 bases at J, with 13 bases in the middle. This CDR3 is CATSYRSRSNYGYTF. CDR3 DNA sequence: TGTGCCACCAGCTACCGGTCCAGGTCTAACTATGGCTACACCTTC.